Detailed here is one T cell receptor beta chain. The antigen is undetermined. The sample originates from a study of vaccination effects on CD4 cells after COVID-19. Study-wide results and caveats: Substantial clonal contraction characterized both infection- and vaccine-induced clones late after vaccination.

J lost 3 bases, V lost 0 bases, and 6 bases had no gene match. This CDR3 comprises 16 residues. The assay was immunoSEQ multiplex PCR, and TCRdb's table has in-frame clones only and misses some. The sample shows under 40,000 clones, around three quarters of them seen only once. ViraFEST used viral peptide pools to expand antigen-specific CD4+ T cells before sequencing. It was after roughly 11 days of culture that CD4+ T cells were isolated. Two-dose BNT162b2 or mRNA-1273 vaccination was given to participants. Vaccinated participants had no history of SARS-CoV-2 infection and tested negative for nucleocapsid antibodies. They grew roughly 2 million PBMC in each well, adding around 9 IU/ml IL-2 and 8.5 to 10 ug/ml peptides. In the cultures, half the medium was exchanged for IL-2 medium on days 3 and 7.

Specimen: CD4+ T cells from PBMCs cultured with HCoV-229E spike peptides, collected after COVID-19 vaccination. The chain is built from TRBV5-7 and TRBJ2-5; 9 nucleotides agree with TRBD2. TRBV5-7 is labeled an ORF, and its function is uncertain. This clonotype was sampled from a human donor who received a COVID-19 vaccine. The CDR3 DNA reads TGTGCCAGCAGCTTGGTAGGACTAGCGCGAAAAGAGACCCAGTACTTC. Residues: CASSLVGLARKETQYF.